The entry below describes one TCR beta chain. CDR1 is SQVTM and CDR2 is ANQGSEA in the germline V gene. The CDR3 length is 15 residues. Germline trimming cut 3 bases from V and 1 base from J; bases unmatched to any gene: 5. The data stem from a study of blood T cell repertoires in COVID-19. In the study overall: Researchers got acute and convalescent COVID-19 samples from the United States, Italy and Spain. In each case, the material was cDNA or gDNA derived from T cells, B-cell-depleted T cells, or PBMCs.

Per the original methods: Nucleated cell counts were estimated from reference gene primer amplification. Profiling relied on immunoSEQ multiplex PCR, and the TCRdb table lists in-frame clones only, not all of them. The DNA was the basis for D and trimming; V, J and clone size are from that table. The table includes a few hundred thousand clones, around 84% detected once. Material for sequencing was peripheral blood. The chain carries TRBV29-1 and TRBJ2-5, with 10 bases that match TRBD2. This receptor was identified in a woman under 30 with acute or convalescent COVID-19. CDR3 coding DNA: TGCAGCGTTGATTATGGGACTAGCGCCCAAGAGACCCAGTACTTC. Encoded protein: CSVDYGTSAQETQYF. Drawing the rest from reference TRBV29-1 and TRBJ2-5, the complete variable domain is SAVISQKPSRDICQRGTSLTIQCQVDSQVTMMFWYRQQPGQSLTLIATANQGSEATYESGFVIDKFPISRPNLTFSTLTVSNMSPEDSSIYLCSVDYGTSAQETQYFGPGTRLLVL.